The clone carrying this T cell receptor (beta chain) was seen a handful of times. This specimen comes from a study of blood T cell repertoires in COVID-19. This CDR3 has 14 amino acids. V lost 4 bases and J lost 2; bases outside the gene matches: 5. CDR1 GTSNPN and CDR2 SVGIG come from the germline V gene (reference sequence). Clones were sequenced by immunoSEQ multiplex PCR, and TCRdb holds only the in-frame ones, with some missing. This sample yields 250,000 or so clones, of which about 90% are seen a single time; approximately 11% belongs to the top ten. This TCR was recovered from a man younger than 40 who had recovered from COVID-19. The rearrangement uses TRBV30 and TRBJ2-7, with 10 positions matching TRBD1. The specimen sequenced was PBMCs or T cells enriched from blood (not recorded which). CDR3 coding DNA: TGTGCCTGGACTCCGGGACAGGGGCCCTACGAGCAGTACTTC. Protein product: CAWTPGQGPYEQYF.